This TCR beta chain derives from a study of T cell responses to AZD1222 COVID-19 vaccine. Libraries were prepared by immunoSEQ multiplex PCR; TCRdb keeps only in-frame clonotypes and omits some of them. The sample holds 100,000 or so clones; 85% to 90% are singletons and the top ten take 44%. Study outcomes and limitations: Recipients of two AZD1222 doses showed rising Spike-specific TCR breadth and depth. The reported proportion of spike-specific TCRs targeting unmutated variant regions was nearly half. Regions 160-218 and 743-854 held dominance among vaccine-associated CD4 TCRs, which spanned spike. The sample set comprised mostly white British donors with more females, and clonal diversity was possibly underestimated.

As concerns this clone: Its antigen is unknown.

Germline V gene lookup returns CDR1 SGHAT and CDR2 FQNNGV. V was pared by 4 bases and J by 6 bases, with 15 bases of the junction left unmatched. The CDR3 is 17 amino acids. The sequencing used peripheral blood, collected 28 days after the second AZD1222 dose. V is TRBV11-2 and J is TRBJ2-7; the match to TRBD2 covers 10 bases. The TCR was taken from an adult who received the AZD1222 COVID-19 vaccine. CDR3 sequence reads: CASSSGDLASGSGEQYF. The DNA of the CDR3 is TGTGCCAGCAGCTCGGGGGATTTGGCTAGCGGGAGCGGCGAGCAGTACTTC. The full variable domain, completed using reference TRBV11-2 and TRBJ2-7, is EAGVAQSPRYKIIEKRQSVAFWCNPISGHATLYWYQQILGQGPKLLIQFQNNGVVDDSQLPKDRFSAERLKGVDSTLKIQPAKLEDSAVYLCASSSGDLASGSGEQYFGPGTRLTVT.